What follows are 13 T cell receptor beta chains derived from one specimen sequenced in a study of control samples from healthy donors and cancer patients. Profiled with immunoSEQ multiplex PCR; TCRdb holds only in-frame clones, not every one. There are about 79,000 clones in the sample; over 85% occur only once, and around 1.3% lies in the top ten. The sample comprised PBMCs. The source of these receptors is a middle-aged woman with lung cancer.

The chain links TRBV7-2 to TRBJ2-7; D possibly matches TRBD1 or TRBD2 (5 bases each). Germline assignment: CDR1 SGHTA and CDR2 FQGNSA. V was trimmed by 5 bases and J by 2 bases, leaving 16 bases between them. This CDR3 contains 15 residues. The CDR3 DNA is TGTGCCAGCAGCGCCCCGGGACGGATAACCTACGAGCAGTACTTC. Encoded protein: CASSAPGRITYEQYF.

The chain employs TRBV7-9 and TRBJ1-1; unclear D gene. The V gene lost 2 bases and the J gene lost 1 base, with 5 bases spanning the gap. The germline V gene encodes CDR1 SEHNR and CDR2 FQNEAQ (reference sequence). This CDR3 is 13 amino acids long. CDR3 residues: CASSLMENTEAFF. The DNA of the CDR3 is TGTGCCAGCAGCTTAATGGAGAACACTGAAGCTTTCTTT. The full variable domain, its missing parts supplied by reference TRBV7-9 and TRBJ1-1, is DTGVSQNPRHKITKRGQNVTFRCDPISEHNRLYWYRQTLGQGPEFLTYFQNEAQLEKSRLLSDRFSAERPKGSFSTLEIQRTEQGDSAMYLCASSLMENTEAFFGQGTRLTVV.

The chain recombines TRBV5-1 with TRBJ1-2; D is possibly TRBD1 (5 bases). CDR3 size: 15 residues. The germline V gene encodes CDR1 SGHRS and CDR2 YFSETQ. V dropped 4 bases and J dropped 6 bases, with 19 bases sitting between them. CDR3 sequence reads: CASSLDGTFRNGYTF. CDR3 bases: TGCGCCAGCAGCCTGGATGGGACCTTTCGTAATGGCTACACCTTC.

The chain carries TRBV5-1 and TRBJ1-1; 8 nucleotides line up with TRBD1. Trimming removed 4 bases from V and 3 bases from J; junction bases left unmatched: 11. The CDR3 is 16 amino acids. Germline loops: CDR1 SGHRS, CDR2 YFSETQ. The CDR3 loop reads CASSQRTGLLDTEAFF. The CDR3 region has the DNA TGCGCCAGCAGCCAGCGGACAGGGCTCTTGGACACTGAAGCTTTCTTT.

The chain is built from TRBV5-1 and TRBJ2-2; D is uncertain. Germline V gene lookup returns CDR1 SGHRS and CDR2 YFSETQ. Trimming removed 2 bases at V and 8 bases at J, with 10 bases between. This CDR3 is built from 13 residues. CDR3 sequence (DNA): TGCGCCAGCAGCTTAGACTCCGGAGGGGAGCTGTTTTTT. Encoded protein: CASSLDSGGELFF.

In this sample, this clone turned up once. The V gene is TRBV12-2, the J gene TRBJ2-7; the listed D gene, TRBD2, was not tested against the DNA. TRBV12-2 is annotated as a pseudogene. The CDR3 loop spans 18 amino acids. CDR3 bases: TGTGCAAGTCGCTTTAGTCCCATCCCGGGACTAGCGGCATACGAGCAGTACTTC. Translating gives CASRFSPIPGLAAYEQYF.

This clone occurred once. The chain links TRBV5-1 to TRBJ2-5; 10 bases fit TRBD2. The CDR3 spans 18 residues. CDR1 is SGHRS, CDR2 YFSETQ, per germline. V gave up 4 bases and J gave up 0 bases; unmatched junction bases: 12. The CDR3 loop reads CASSLLYRLAGHQETQYF. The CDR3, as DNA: TGCGCCAGCAGCCTTCTTTACCGACTAGCGGGCCACCAAGAGACCCAGTACTTC.

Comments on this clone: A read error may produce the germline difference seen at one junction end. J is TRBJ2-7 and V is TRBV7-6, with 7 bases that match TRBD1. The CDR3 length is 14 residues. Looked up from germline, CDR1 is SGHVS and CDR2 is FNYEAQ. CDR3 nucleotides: TGTGCCAGCAGCGCAACAGGGGCCTCCTCCGAGCAGTACTTC. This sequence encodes CASSATGASSEQYF.

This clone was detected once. CDR3 coding DNA: TGCAGCGCGTTACCGGGACAGGGAAACACTGAAGCTTTCTTT. It translates to CSALPGQGNTEAFF. This sequence joins TRBV29-1 and TRBJ1-1; TRBD1 aligns across 9 bases. The CDR3 is 14 amino acids. The trim removed 7 bases at V and 2 bases at J, leaving 8 bases unmatched. CDR1 is SQVTM, CDR2 ANQGSEA, per germline.

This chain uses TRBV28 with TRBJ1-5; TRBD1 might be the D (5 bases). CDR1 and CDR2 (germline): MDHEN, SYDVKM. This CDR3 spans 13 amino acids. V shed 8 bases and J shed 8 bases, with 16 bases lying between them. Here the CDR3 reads CASFAPGMEPQHF. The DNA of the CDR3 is TGTGCCAGCTTCGCGCCAGGGATGGAGCCCCAGCATTTT.

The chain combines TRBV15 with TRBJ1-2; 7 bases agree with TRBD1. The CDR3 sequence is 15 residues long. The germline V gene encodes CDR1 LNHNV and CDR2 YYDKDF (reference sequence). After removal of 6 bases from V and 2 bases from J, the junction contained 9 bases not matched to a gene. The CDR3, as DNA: TGTGCCACCAGGAAAAACAGGGGACTCAACTATGGCTACACCTTC. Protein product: CATRKNRGLNYGYTF.

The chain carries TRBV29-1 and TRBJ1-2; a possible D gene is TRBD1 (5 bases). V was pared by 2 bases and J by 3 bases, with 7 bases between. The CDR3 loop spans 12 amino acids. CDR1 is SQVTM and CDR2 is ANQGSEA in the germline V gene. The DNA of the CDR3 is TGCAGCGTTGAAACAGGCGACTATGGCTACACCTTC. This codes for CSVETGDYGYTF. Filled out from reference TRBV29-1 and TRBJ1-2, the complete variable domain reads SAVISQKPSRDICQRGTSLTIQCQVDSQVTMMFWYRQQPGQSLTLIATANQGSEATYESGFVIDKFPISRPNLTFSTLTVSNMSPEDSSIYLCSVETGDYGYTFGSGTRLTVV.

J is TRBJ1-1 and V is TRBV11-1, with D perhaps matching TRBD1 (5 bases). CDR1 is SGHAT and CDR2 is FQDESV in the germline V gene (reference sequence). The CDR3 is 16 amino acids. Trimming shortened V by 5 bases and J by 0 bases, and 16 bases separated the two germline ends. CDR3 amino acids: CASSMRQFSMNTEAFF. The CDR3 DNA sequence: TGTGCCAGCAGCATGAGACAGTTTTCCATGAACACTGAAGCTTTCTTT. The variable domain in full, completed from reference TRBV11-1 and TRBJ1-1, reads EAEVAQSPRYKITEKSQAVAFWCDPISGHATLYWYRQILGQGPELLVQFQDESVVDDSQLPKDRFSAERLKGVDSTLKIQPAELGDSAMYLCASSMRQFSMNTEAFFGQGTRLTVV.